The 18 T cell receptor beta chains presented below share a single source sample, sequenced in a study of vaccination effects on CD4 cells after COVID-19. Their recognized antigens are unknown. Sequencing in the ViraFEST assay came after antigen-specific CD4+ T cells had been expanded with viral peptide pools, which were used to stimulate PBMC. Culture lasted about 10 days before CD4+ T cell isolation. Participants were given two doses of BNT162b2 or mRNA-1273 vaccine. Clones were sequenced by immunoSEQ multiplex PCR, and TCRdb holds only the in-frame ones, with some missing. The sample has more than 60,000 clones; around 74% are singletons. The sample was CD4+ T cells from PBMCs cultured with HCoV-229E spike peptides, taken after COVID-19 vaccination. Receptors originate from a human donor who received a COVID-19 vaccine.

This chain links TRBV4-1 with TRBJ2-3; 7 bases line up with TRBD1. Germline-derived CDR1 and CDR2 are MGHRA and YSYEKL. This CDR3 region has 16 residues. J was trimmed by 2 bases and V by 3 bases; bases with no gene match: 8. CDR3 in amino acids: CASSQVRGRITDTQYF. CDR3 in DNA: TGCGCCAGCAGCCAGGTCAGGGGGAGAATCACAGATACGCAGTATTTT.

V and J are TRBV23-1 and TRBJ1-1, with 7 bases that match TRBD1. TRBV23-1 is filed as an ORF, its function uncertain. V shed 6 bases, J shed 4 bases, and the junction held 11 bases outside the gene matches. This CDR3 spans 15 amino acids. CDR3 nucleotide sequence: TGCGCCAGCAGAGATGGTGACAGGGAGGGCACTGAAGCTTTCTTT. It is translated as CASRDGDREGTEAFF.

The V gene is TRBV5-1, the J gene TRBJ2-2; TRBD1 matches at 8 bases. The CDR3 totals 19 residues. V shed 1 base, J shed 5 bases, and the junction held 16 bases outside the gene matches. The germline CDR1 and CDR2 sequences are SGHRS and YFSETQ. CDR3 amino acids: CASSLSRGRVGRTTGELFF. The CDR3 DNA reads TGCGCCAGCAGCTTGTCCAGGGGGCGCGTGGGGAGAACTACCGGGGAGCTGTTTTTT. The whole variable domain, filled in from reference TRBV5-1 and TRBJ2-2, reads KAGVTQTPRYLIKTRGQQVTLSCSPISGHRSVSWYQQTPGQGLQFLFEYFSETQRNKGNFPGRFSGRQFSNSRSEMNVSTLELGDSALYLCASSLSRGRVGRTTGELFFGEGSRLTVL.

CDR3 sequence reads: CASSRDLNYGYTF. CDR3 bases: TGTGCCAGCAGTCGCGACCTAAACTATGGCTACACCTTC. V usage is TRBV25-1 and J usage is TRBJ1-2; D not resolved. Trimming pared 5 bases from V and 2 bases from J, leaving 9 bases between. In germline, CDR1 is MGHDK, CDR2 SYGVNS. The CDR3 spans 13 residues.

The V and J genes are TRBV3-1 (or the pseudogene TRBV3-2) and TRBJ2-7; D may be TRBD2 (6 bases). Germline-derived CDR1 and CDR2 are LGHDT and YNNKEL (reference sequence). The V end lost 4 bases, the J end lost 3 bases, and 13 bases lay between the germline ends. The CDR3 sequence is 14 residues long. CDR3 sequence reads: CASSPSTRIYEQYV. CDR3 coding DNA: TGTGCCAGCAGCCCTTCGACTAGAATCTACGAGCAGTACGTC.

The chain couples TRBV19 to TRBJ2-3; a possible D gene is TRBD1 (6 bases). Trimming took 8 bases from V and 0 from J, leaving 18 bases between them. This CDR3 has 16 residues. The germline gives CDR1 LNHDA, CDR2 SQIVND (reference sequence). CDR3 loop: CASRGYRASSTDTQYF. The DNA of the CDR3 is TGTGCCAGTCGGGGATACAGGGCCTCCAGCACAGATACGCAGTATTTT.

This clone has only a few counts. The gene calls are TRBV5-6 and TRBJ2-3; D remains unclear. Germline CDR1 SGHDT, CDR2 YYEEEE. Trimming left V 2 bases short and J 5 bases short, with 15 bases between. The CDR3 runs 15 residues. The DNA for the CDR3 is TGTGCCAGCAGCTTCGGTTCAATGGCAAGAGATACGCAGTATTTT. This translates into CASSFGSMARDTQYF. The full variable domain, in which reference TRBV5-6 and TRBJ2-3 provide the parts outside the CDR3, is DAGVTQSPTHLIKTRGQQVTLRCSPKSGHDTVSWYQQALGQGPQFIFQYYEEEERQRGNFPDRFSGHQFPNYSSELNVNALLLGDSALYLCASSFGSMARDTQYFGPGTRLTVL.

The CDR3 nucleotides read TGTGCCAGTAGTATGGTGGCAGGGACGTTGACGACCCAGTACTTC. Amino acids: CASSMVAGTLTTQYF. This rearrangement joins TRBV19 to TRBJ2-5; D is possibly TRBD1 or TRBD2 (5 bases each). Between the trimmed V and J ends, which lost 3 bases and 7 bases, there was a span of 18 bases. The CDR3 runs 15 residues. Germline values: CDR1 LNHDA, CDR2 SQIVND (reference sequence).

This sequence joins TRBV19 and TRBJ1-1, with no clear D. The V and J ends lost 0 bases and 1 base respectively, with 12 bases between them. This CDR3 spans 16 amino acids. Germline CDR1 is LNHDA and CDR2 is SQIVND (reference sequence). CDR3 loop: CASSIDYRHPNTEAFF. The CDR3 coding sequence is TGTGCCAGTAGTATAGATTACCGGCACCCGAACACTGAAGCTTTCTTT.

In DNA form, the CDR3 reads TGTGCCAGCACCGAGACGACACTTGATAATTCACCCCTCCACTTT. Encoded protein: CASTETTLDNSPLHF. This chain uses TRBV19 with TRBJ1-6; D remains unclear. This CDR3 comprises 15 residues. Trimming left V 9 bases short and J 5 bases short, with 17 bases between. In germline, CDR1 is LNHDA, CDR2 SQIVND (reference sequence).

This clone has only a few counts. This rearrangement joins TRBV28 to TRBJ2-1; 13 bases are shared with TRBD2. The CDR3 length is 16 residues. The junction had 2 bases not matched to a gene; V was cut back by 6 bases and J by 0 bases. Germline assignment: CDR1 MDHEN and CDR2 SYDVKM. CDR3 in DNA: TGTGCCAGCAGCCGGACTAGCGGGGGCTCCTACAATGAGCAGTTCTTC. Its translation is CASSRTSGGSYNEQFF.

The chain uses TRBV5-1 and TRBJ1-2; D gene ambiguous. V lost 4 bases, J lost 0 bases, and 19 bases lay in between. The CDR3 loop spans 17 amino acids. CDR1 and CDR2 (germline): SGHRS, YFSETQ. The CDR3: CASSPPGAGDSNYGYTF. As DNA, the CDR3 is TGCGCCAGCAGCCCGCCAGGAGCCGGGGATTCTAACTATGGCTACACCTTC. Full variable domain (remainder filled in from reference TRBV5-1 and TRBJ1-2): KAGVTQTPRYLIKTRGQQVTLSCSPISGHRSVSWYQQTPGQGLQFLFEYFSETQRNKGNFPGRFSGRQFSNSRSEMNVSTLELGDSALYLCASSPPGAGDSNYGYTFGSGTRLTVV.

The chain couples TRBV5-1 to TRBJ1-4; 9 nucleotides agree with TRBD1. This CDR3 has 15 amino acids. Germline assignment: CDR1 SGHRS and CDR2 YFSETQ. With V trimmed by 4 bases and J by 4 bases, 5 bases remained unmatched. DNA for the CDR3: TGCGCCAGCAGCCGGACAGGGGCTGGTAATGAAAAACTGTTTTTT. Its protein product is CASSRTGAGNEKLFF.

This clone occurred a few times. This sequence joins TRBV10-1 and TRBJ2-2; 10 bases line up with TRBD2. V lost 6 bases and J lost 5; bases outside the gene matches: 9. There are 16 residues in the CDR3. The germline gives CDR1 WNHNN, CDR2 SYGVQD (reference sequence). The CDR3 DNA reads TGCGCCAGCAGCGTCAGCGGGGGGGCAAGGACCGGGGAGCTGTTTTTT. This encodes CASSVSGGARTGELFF.

This clone showed up just once. J is TRBJ1-2 and V is TRBV6-6, with a weak D call TRBD1 (5 bases). Germline V gene sequence: CDR1 MNHNY, CDR2 SVGAGI (reference sequence). Trimming cost V 6 bases and J 14 bases, with 16 bases left between them. This CDR3 contains 11 residues. The CDR3 protein is CASRALGGATF. The DNA of the CDR3 is TGTGCCAGCAGGGCCCTTGGGGGAGCAACCTTC.

This clone was observed at least ten times. V usage is TRBV30 and J usage is TRBJ1-4; D remains unclear. Trimming cost V 1 base and J 8 bases, with 14 bases left between them. This CDR3 has 14 amino acids. Germline V gives CDR1 GTSNPN, CDR2 SVGIG (reference sequence). The DNA of the CDR3 is TGTGCCTGGAGTGCGTCAGGTCCGTACGAAAAACTGTTTTTT. This encodes CAWSASGPYEKLFF.

The chain links TRBV24-1 to TRBJ2-1; TRBD1 matches 7 bases. The CDR3 covers 15 residues. V lost 4 bases and J lost 8; bases outside the gene matches: 10. Germline V lookup: CDR1 KGHDR, CDR2 SFDVKD. In DNA form, the CDR3 reads TGTGCCACCAGTGACCACTCGACAGGGTCCTATGAGCAGTTCTTC. It translates to CATSDHSTGSYEQFF.

The table lists this clone with a few counts. This rearrangement joins TRBV5-1 to TRBJ2-3, with TRBD2 matching 7 bases. Germline values: CDR1 SGHRS, CDR2 YFSETQ. V lost 7 bases and J lost 0; bases outside the gene matches: 14. The length of the CDR3 is 17 residues. The CDR3 loop reads CASRLAERFRSTDTQYF. The CDR3 DNA reads as TGCGCCAGCCGACTAGCAGAACGATTTAGAAGCACAGATACGCAGTATTTT.